A single sample gave rise to the 14 T cell receptor beta chains below, sequenced in a study of beta chain features in type 1 diabetes. The isolated RNA, all of it, was reverse transcribed, so expressed TCRB transcripts were what got sequenced. Clones were read by immunoSEQ multiplex PCR, and TCRdb kept only the in-frame ones, dropping some. The sample lists about 360,000 clones, 10% to 15% occurring once. Sequencing used naive CD4+ T cells from blood. These receptors all stem from a man aged 18 to 29 in good health.

The rearrangement links TRBV28 to TRBJ1-2; 9 positions match TRBD1. The CDR3 runs 12 residues. CDR1 is MDHEN, CDR2 SYDVKM, per germline. Trimming cost V 7 bases and J 7 bases; bases outside gene matches: 4. CDR3 residues: CASTWGQGGYTF. Written as DNA, the CDR3 is TGTGCCAGCACCTGGGGACAGGGTGGCTACACCTTC.

This clone has only a few counts. This chain joins TRBV7-2 and TRBJ2-7; 9 bases align to TRBD1. The junction had 4 bases not matched to a gene; V was cut back by 5 bases and J by 2 bases. Germline V gene lookup returns CDR1 SGHTA and CDR2 FQGNSA. The CDR3 is 14 residues long. CDR3 region: CASSQGTGPYEQYF. CDR3 in DNA: TGTGCCAGCAGCCAGGGGACAGGGCCCTACGAGCAGTACTTC.

The gene calls are TRBV15 and TRBJ2-1, with 7 positions matching TRBD1. Trimming took 3 bases from V and 4 from J; bases not matched to a gene: 12. Germline lookup yields CDR1 LNHNV and CDR2 YYDKDF (reference sequence). This CDR3 comprises 17 residues. CDR3 bases: TGTGCCACCAGCAGGTCCACCGGGACAGCGATTTACAATGAGCAGTTCTTC. It encodes CATSRSTGTAIYNEQFF.

A note on this clone: The junction differs from germline at one of its ends, possibly a read error. V and J are TRBV11-2 and TRBJ2-7, with a possible D match to TRBD1 (5 bases). Germline loops: CDR1 SGHAT, CDR2 FQNNGV. The CDR3 runs 14 residues. The CDR3 DNA is TGTGCCAGCAGCTTAGAGCAGGGCTCCTACGGGCAGTACTTC. Translation: CASSLEQGSYGQYF.

The genes are TRBV28 and TRBJ2-7; maybe TRBD1 (6 bases). Germline V lookup: CDR1 MDHEN, CDR2 SYDVKM. CDR3 length equals 17 residues. Trimming left V 5 bases short and J 1 base short, with 21 bases between. CDR3 in amino acids: CASSPPPDRPVSYEQYF. CDR3 nucleotides: TGTGCCAGCAGTCCACCCCCCGACAGGCCCGTTTCCTACGAGCAGTACTTC.

This sequence joins TRBV30 and TRBJ2-4, with 9 positions matching TRBD2. The CDR3 runs to 17 residues. Germline V CDR1 and CDR2: GTSNPN, SVGIG (reference sequence). Trimming cost V 3 bases and J 6 bases; bases outside gene matches: 15. The CDR3 nucleotides read TGTGCCTGGAGCGACGAGCCGGGTAGCGGGGGTATAAACATTCAGTACTTC. Protein: CAWSDEPGSGGINIQYF.

This clone was counted only a few times. The chain carries TRBV6-1 and TRBJ2-2; D gene uncertain. Germline CDR1 MNHNS, CDR2 SASEGT. V was cut by 7 bases and J by 4 bases, with 10 bases left in between. The CDR3 is made up of 13 amino acids. The CDR3 DNA follows: TGTGCCAGCAATGATCGTCCCACCGGGGAGCTGTTTTTT. Translated, it gives CASNDRPTGELFF.

In its sample, this clone was seen a few times. CDR3 amino acids: CASSFISGGSYNEQFF. CDR3 nucleotides: TGTGCCAGCAGTTTTATTTCAGGGGGGTCCTACAATGAGCAGTTCTTC. This sequence joins TRBV27 and TRBJ2-1; perhaps TRBD1 as D (7 bases). Germline values: CDR1 MNHEY, CDR2 SMNVEV (reference sequence). The CDR3 extends over 16 amino acids. The V and J ends lost 3 bases and 1 base respectively, with 13 bases between them.

This clone was counted only a few times. J is TRBJ2-3 and V is TRBV7-9; 8 nucleotides align to TRBD1. Germline V gives CDR1 SEHNR, CDR2 FQNEAQ (reference sequence). The ends lost 4 bases at V and 0 bases at J; junction bases unmatched: 6. The CDR3 runs to 16 residues. The CDR3 region is CASSSGGSSSTDTQYF. CDR3 coding DNA: TGTGCCAGCAGCTCAGGGGGCTCCTCTAGCACAGATACGCAGTATTTT.

The chain employs TRBV19 and TRBJ1-5; 10 bases are a match to TRBD1. The CDR3 runs 14 residues. V shed 6 bases, J shed 5 bases, and the junction held 4 bases outside the gene matches. CDR1 and CDR2 (germline): LNHDA, SQIVND (reference sequence). The CDR3 loop is CASRRQGADQPQHF. Here the CDR3 DNA reads TGTGCCAGTAGGAGACAGGGGGCTGATCAGCCCCAGCATTTT. Drawing the rest from reference TRBV19 and TRBJ1-5, the complete variable domain is DGGITQSPKYLFRKEGQNVTLSCEQNLNHDAMYWYRQDPGQGLRLIYYSQIVNDFQKGDIAEGYSVSREKKESFPLTVTSAQKNPTAFYLCASRRQGADQPQHFGDGTRLSIL.

The rearrangement joins TRBV19 to TRBJ1-4; D gene uncertain. The CDR3 extends over 13 amino acids. Per the germline V gene, CDR1 is LNHDA and CDR2 is SQIVND (reference sequence). V was pared by 5 bases and J by 5 bases, with 9 bases between. CDR3: CASSPGINEKLFF. Here the CDR3 DNA reads TGTGCCAGTAGTCCCGGGATCAATGAAAAACTGTTTTTT.

This clone was detected a few times. The chain carries TRBV7-9 and TRBJ1-1, with TRBD1 as a possible D gene (5 bases). Trimming took off 6 bases at V and 1 base at J, with 12 bases between the two ends. CDR3 length: 14 residues. Germline values: CDR1 SEHNR, CDR2 FQNEAQ (reference sequence). The CDR3 here is CASSPRGGNTEAFF. CDR3 in DNA: TGTGCCAGCAGTCCCCGCGGGGGGAACACTGAAGCTTTCTTT.

This clone showed up just a few times. This chain connects TRBV6-1 to TRBJ1-2; D possibly corresponds to TRBD1 (6 bases). This CDR3 has 15 residues. The V end lost 2 bases, the J end lost 1 base, and 11 bases lay between the germline ends. CDR1 and CDR2 from the germline V gene are MNHNS and SASEGT. The CDR3 region is CASSESTGYNYGYTF. The CDR3, as DNA: TGTGCCAGCAGTGAAAGCACAGGGTATAACTATGGCTACACCTTC.

The chain carries TRBV20-1 and TRBJ1-2; D remains ambiguous. Germline V gene lookup returns CDR1 DFQATT and CDR2 SNEGSKA (reference sequence). The CDR3 runs 11 residues. Trimming pared 6 bases from V and 3 bases from J, leaving 8 bases between. The CDR3 spells CSAALDYGYTF. The CDR3 region has the DNA TGCAGTGCGGCCCTAGACTATGGCTACACCTTC.